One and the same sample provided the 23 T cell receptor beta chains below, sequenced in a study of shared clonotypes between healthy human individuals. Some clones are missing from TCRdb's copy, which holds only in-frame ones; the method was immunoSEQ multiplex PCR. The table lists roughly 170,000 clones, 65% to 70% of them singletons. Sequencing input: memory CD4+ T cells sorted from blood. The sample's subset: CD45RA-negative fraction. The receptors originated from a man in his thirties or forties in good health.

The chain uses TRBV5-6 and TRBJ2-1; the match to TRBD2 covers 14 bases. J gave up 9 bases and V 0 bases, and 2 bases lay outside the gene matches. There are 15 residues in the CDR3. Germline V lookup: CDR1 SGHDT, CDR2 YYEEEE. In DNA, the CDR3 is TGTGCCAGCAGCTTGGCCGGGACTAGCGGGAGTGAGCAGTTCTTC. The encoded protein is CASSLAGTSGSEQFF.

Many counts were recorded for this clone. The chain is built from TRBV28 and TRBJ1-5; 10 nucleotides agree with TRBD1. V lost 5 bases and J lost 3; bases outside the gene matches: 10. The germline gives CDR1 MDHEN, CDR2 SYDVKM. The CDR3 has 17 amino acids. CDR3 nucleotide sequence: TGTGCCAGCAGTCGATTTAGGGACAGGGGTTTCAATCAGCCCCAGCATTTT. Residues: CASSRFRDRGFNQPQHF. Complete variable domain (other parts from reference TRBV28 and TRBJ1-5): DVKVTQSSRYLVKRTGEKVFLECVQDMDHENMFWYRQDPGLGLRLIYFSYDVKMKEKGDIPEGYSVSREKKERFSLILESASTNQTSMYLCASSRFRDRGFNQPQHFGDGTRLSIL.

CDR3 sequence (DNA): TGTGCCAGCAGCTTTGGTGCACCAGGAGCGGGAGCCTACAATGAGCAGTTCTTC. Amino acid sequence: CASSFGAPGAGAYNEQFF. V gene TRBV5-4 combines with J gene TRBJ2-1, with 8 nucleotides matching TRBD2. Germline trimming cut 2 bases from V and 2 bases from J; bases unmatched to any gene: 12. Germline CDR1 reads SGHNT; CDR2 reads YYREEE (reference sequence). The CDR3 consists of 18 residues.

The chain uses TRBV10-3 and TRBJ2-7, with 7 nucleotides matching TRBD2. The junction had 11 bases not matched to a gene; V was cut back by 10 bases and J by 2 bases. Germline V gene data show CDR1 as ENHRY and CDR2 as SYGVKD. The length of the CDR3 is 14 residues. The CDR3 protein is CATGGTGLTYEQYF. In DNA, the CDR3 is TGTGCCACGGGGGGAACCGGGCTCACCTACGAGCAGTACTTC.

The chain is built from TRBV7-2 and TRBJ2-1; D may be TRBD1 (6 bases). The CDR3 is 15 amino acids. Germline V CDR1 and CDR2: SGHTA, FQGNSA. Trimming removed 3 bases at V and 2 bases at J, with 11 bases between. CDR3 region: CASSFTGSPYNEQFF. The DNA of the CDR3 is TGTGCCAGCAGCTTTACAGGGTCTCCCTACAATGAGCAGTTCTTC. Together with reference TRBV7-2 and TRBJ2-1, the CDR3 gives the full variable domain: GAGVSQSPSNKVTEKGKDVELRCDPISGHTALYWYRQSLGQGLEFLIYFQGNSAPDKSGLPSDRFSAERTGGSVSTLTIQRTQQEDSAVYLCASSFTGSPYNEQFFGPGTRLTVL.

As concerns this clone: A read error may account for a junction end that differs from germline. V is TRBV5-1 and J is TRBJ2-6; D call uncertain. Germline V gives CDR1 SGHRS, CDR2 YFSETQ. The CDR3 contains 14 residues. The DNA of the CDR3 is TGTGCCAGCAGCTTGGAGACTGGGGCCAACGTCCTGACTTTC. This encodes CASSLETGANVLTF.

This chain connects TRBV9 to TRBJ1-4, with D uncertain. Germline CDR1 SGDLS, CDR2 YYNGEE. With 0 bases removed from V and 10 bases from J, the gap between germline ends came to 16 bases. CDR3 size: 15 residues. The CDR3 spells CASSVGTVAPAKLFF. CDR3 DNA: TGTGCCAGCAGCGTAGGTACTGTCGCGCCAGCAAAACTGTTTTTT.

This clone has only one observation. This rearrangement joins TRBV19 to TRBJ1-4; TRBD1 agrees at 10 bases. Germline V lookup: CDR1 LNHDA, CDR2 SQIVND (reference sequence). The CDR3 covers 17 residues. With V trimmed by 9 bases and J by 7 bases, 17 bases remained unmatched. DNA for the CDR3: TGTGCCAGCTCCGGTCCCGGGACAGGGGCCAAAGGTGAAAAACTGTTTTTT. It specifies CASSGPGTGAKGEKLFF.

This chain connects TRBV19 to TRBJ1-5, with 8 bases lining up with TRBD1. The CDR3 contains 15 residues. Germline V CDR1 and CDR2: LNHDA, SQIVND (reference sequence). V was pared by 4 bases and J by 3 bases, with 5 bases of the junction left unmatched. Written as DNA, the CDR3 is TGTGCCAGTAGTACCCGGACAGGGATCAATCAGCCCCAGCATTTT. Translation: CASSTRTGINQPQHF.

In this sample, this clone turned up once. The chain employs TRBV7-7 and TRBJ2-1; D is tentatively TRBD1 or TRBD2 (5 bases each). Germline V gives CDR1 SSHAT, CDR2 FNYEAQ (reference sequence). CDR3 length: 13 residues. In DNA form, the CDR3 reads TGTGCTACCAGAGGGGACGGAAGCAATGAGCAGTTCTTC. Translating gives CATRGDGSNEQFF.

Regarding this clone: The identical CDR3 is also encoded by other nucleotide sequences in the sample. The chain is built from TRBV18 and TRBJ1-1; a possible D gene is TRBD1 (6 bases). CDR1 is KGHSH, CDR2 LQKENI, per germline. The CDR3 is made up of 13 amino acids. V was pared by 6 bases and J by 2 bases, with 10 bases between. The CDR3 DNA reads TGTGCCAGCTCTCGGGACATCAACACTGAAGCTTTCTTT. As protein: CASSRDINTEAFF.

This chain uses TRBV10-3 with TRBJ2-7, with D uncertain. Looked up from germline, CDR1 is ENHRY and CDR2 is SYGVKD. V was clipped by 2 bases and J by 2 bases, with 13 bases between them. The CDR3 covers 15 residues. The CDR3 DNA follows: TGTGCCATCAGTGAGCACTCGGACGGAACCTACGAGCAGTACTTC. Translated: CAISEHSDGTYEQYF.

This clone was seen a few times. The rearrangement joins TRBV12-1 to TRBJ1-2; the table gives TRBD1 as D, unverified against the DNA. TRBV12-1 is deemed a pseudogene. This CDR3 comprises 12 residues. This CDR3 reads CASSFRGDGYTF. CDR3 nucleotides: TGTGCCAGCAGCTTCAGGGGGGACGGCTACACCTTC.

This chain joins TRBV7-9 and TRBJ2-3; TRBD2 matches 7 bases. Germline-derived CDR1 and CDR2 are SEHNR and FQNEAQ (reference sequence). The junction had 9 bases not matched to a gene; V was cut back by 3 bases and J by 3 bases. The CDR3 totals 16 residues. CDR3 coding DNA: TGTGCCAGCAGCTTGGGCGGGGGTCGTGTTACAGATACGCAGTATTTT. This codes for CASSLGGGRVTDTQYF.

CDR3 sequence reads: CASLPGHSNQPQHF. For the CDR3, the DNA is TGTGCCAGCCTGCCGGGACACAGCAATCAGCCCCAGCATTTT. V usage is TRBV6-5 and J usage is TRBJ1-5; D may be TRBD1 (6 bases). The CDR3 spans 14 residues. The ends were cut back, 8 bases at V and 1 base at J, with 12 bases in the middle. Germline CDR1 and CDR2: MNHEY and SVGAGI.

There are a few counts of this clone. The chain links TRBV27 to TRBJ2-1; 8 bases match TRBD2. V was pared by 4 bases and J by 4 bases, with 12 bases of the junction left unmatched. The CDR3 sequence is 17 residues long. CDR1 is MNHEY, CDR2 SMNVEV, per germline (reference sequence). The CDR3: CASSSLGPGGRYNEQFF. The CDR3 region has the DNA TGTGCCAGCAGTTCCCTCGGACCGGGAGGGAGATACAATGAGCAGTTCTTC.

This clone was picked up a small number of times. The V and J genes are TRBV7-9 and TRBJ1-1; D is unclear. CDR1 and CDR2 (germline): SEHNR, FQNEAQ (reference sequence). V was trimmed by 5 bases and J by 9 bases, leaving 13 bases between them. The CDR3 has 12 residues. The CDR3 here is CASSPPGWKAFF. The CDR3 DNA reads TGTGCCAGCAGCCCCCCCGGGTGGAAAGCTTTCTTT.

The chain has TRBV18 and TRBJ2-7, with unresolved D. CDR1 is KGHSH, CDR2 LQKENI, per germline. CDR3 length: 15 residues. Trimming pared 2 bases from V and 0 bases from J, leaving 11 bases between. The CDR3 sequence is CASSPFHPASYEQYF. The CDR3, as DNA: TGTGCCAGCTCACCATTTCACCCCGCCTCCTACGAGCAGTACTTC.

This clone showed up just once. CDR3 DNA: TGTGCCACTGGGACTAGCGGGAGAGGATCAGATACGCAGTATTTT. Protein sequence: CATGTSGRGSDTQYF. This chain uses TRBV5-4 with TRBJ2-3; TRBD2 matches at 14 bases. CDR1 SGHNT and CDR2 YYREEE come from the germline V gene (reference sequence). Trimming at V came to 9 bases and at J to 4 bases, leaving 7 bases not matched to a gene. The CDR3 has 15 amino acids.

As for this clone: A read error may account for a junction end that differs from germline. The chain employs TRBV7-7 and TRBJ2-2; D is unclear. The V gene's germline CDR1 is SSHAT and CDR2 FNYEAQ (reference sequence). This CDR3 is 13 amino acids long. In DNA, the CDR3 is TGTGCTAGCAGCTTAGCCCACACCGGGGAGCTGTTTTTT. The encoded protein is CASSLAHTGELFF.

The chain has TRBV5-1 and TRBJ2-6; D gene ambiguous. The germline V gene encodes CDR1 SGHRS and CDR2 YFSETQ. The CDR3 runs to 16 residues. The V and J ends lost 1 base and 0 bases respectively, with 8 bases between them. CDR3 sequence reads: CASSLIVNSGANVLTF. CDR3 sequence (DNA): TGCGCCAGCAGCTTGATTGTGAACTCTGGGGCCAACGTCCTGACTTTC.

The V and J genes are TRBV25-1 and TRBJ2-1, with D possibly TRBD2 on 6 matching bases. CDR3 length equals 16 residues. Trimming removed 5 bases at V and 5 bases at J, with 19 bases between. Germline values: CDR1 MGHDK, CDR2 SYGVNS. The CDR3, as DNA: TGTGCCAGCAGTACTAGCAAGGTCTCTCGGAACAATGAGCAGTTCTTC. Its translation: CASSTSKVSRNNEQFF.

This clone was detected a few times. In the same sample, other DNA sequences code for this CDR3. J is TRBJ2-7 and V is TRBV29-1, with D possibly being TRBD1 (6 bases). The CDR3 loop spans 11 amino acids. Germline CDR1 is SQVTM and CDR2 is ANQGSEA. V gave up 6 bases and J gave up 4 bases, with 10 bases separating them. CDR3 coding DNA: TGCAGCGTGCGTACAGGGTACGAGCAGTACTTC. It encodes CSVRTGYEQYF.